This T cell receptor beta chain comes out of a study of T cells after yellow fever vaccination. Study background: Preparation used SMART-Seq v4 Ultra Low Input for the low-cell-number fractions.

Study conclusions and caveats: Clonotype sharing between CD4 and CD8 compartments was small.

Template-switching 5'RACE yielded the TCR cDNA; a universal primer site and UMIs were added in the process. TCRdb recomputed calls from the 5' RACE reads with MiXCR, one row per CDR3 protein. The sample shows about 340,000 distinct CDR3 sequences, under 15% of them seen only once. To note about this clonotype: What it recognizes is unknown.

This specimen consisted of CD4+ T cells sorted from PBMCs, obtained 15 days after the yellow fever booster vaccination. This clonotype was obtained from a man between 18 and 29 years old who received the YFV17D yellow fever vaccine.

CDR3 in amino acids: CASSLEILIRGVTEAFF. The DNA for the CDR3 is TGCGCCAGCAGCTTGGAAATTTTGATACGGGGAGTCACTGAAGCTTTCTTT. The rearrangement uses TRBV5-1 and TRBJ1-1, with D uncertain. V was pared by 0 bases and J by 4 bases, with 19 bases between. The CDR3 consists of 17 residues. Germline values: CDR1 SGHRS, CDR2 YFSETQ.